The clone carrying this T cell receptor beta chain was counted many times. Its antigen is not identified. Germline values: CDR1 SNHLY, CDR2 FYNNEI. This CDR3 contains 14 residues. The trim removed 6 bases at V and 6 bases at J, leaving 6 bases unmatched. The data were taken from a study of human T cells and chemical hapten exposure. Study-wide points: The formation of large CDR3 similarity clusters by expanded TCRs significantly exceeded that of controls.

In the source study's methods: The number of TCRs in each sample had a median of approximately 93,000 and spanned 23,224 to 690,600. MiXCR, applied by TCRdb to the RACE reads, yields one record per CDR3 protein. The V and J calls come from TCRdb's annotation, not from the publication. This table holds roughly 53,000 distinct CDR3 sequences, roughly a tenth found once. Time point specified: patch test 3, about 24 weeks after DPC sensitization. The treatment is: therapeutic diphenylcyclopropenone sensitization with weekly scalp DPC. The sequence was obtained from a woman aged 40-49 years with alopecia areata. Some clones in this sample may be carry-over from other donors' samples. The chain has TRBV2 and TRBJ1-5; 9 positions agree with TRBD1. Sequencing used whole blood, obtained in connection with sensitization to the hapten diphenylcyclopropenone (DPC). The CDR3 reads CASSGDREVQPQHF. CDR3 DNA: TGTGCCAGCAGCGGGGACAGGGAGGTTCAGCCCCAGCATTTT.